The clone carrying this T cell receptor (beta chain) was counted a single time. Antigen: not known. Here immunoSEQ multiplex PCR was the method, and the copy in TCRdb shows in-frame clones only, minus some. The profile covers 85,000 to 120,000 clones, with 85% to 90% appearing a single time and roughly 5.1% taken by the ten largest. In germline, CDR1 is LNHDA, CDR2 SQIVND (reference sequence). This CDR3 has 15 amino acids. Trimming took 5 bases from V and 5 from J; bases not matched to a gene: 11. The sample originates from a study of T cell responses to AZD1222 COVID-19 vaccine. Findings and limits, study-wide: Spike-specific TCR breadth and depth went up after people got two AZD1222 doses. Baseline antibody screening turned up just a handful of seropositive AZD1222 recipients.

This receptor was taken from an adult in good health. The sequenced sample was peripheral blood, obtained on day 0 of AZD1222 vaccination. This sequence joins TRBV19 and TRBJ2-5; TRBD2 aligns across 7 bases. The CDR3 DNA follows: TGTGCCAGTAGTCCCACCGGGACTAATGGGGAGACCCAGTACTTC. Protein product: CASSPTGTNGETQYF.